Shown below are 30 T cell receptor beta chains from a single sample sequenced in a study of blood T cell repertoires in COVID-19. TCRdb's table, derived via immunoSEQ multiplex PCR, lists solely in-frame clones and lacks some. The profile shows over 75,000 clones, around 88% of them singletons. Input material: peripheral blood. All receptors derive from a man in his forties or fifties with COVID-19, enrolled during active disease.

The J gene is TRBJ2-7, the V gene TRBV25-1; D is unresolved. The V and J ends lost 4 bases and 3 bases respectively, with 7 bases between them. This CDR3 region has 12 residues. The germline V gene encodes CDR1 MGHDK and CDR2 SYGVNS. Here the CDR3 reads CASSAQNYEQYF. The CDR3, as DNA: TGTGCCAGCAGTGCCCAGAACTACGAGCAGTACTTC.

The chain is built from TRBV7-6 and TRBJ2-2; TRBD1 agrees at 8 bases. Trimming cost V 4 bases and J 7 bases; bases outside gene matches: 8. CDR3 size: 15 residues. Germline-derived CDR1 and CDR2 are SGHVS and FNYEAQ. CDR3 in amino acids: CASSSYQGASGELFF. The CDR3 nucleotides are TGTGCCAGCAGCTCCTATCAGGGGGCTAGCGGGGAGCTGTTTTTT.

The V call is TRBV6-5, the J call TRBJ1-6; a weak D match, TRBD1 (6 bases). V shed 7 bases and J shed 4 bases, with 11 bases lying between them. Germline V gives CDR1 MNHEY, CDR2 SVGAGI. The CDR3 sequence is 14 residues long. The CDR3 protein is CASTQTGYNSPLHF. The CDR3 bases are TGTGCCAGCACTCAGACAGGTTATAATTCACCCCTCCACTTT.

The chain uses TRBV9 and TRBJ1-1; D not resolved. Looked up from germline, CDR1 is SGDLS and CDR2 is YYNGEE. CDR3 size: 13 residues. Trimming shortened V by 4 bases and J by 5 bases, and 12 bases separated the two germline ends. The CDR3 bases are TGTGCCAGCAGCTCCCCGGGTGGGACTGAAGCTTTCTTT. Translated: CASSSPGGTEAFF.

V gene TRBV4-2 combines with J gene TRBJ2-3; D is possibly TRBD2 (5 bases). Germline CDR1 LGHNA, CDR2 YNFKEQ. The ends were cut back, 4 bases at V and 1 base at J, with 9 bases in the middle. The CDR3 length is 14 residues. CDR3 sequence: CASSPDSRTDTQYF. The DNA for the CDR3 is TGTGCCAGCAGCCCGGACTCTCGCACAGATACGCAGTATTTT.

This chain connects TRBV4-1 to TRBJ1-5; tentatively, D is TRBD1 (6 bases). The length of the CDR3 is 14 residues. V lost 1 base and J 9 bases, leaving 13 bases between the germline ends. Germline V gene data show CDR1 as MGHRA and CDR2 as YSYEKL. The CDR3 loop is CASSQAGVPWPQHF. The CDR3 nucleotides are TGCGCCAGCAGCCAAGCAGGGGTCCCGTGGCCCCAGCATTTT.

CDR3 sequence (DNA): TGTGCCAGCAGTGTACAGGGCGCAGATACGCAGTATTTT. The encoded protein is CASSVQGADTQYF. The rearrangement uses TRBV11-3 and TRBJ2-3; the D gene is possibly TRBD1 (6 bases). In germline, CDR1 is SGHNT, CDR2 YENEEA. V lost 6 bases and J 4 bases, leaving 11 bases between the germline ends. The CDR3 length is 13 residues.

The chain recombines TRBV7-8 with TRBJ2-1, with 10 positions matching TRBD2. This CDR3 has 18 amino acids. V was pared by 2 bases and J by 6 bases, with 13 bases of the junction left unmatched. Germline values: CDR1 SGHVS, CDR2 FQNEAQ. Here the CDR3 reads CASSLTSGGAVNSNEQFF. The DNA of the CDR3 is TGTGCCAGCAGCTTAACCAGCGGGGGGGCTGTCAATAGCAATGAGCAGTTCTTC.

This sequence joins TRBV29-1 and TRBJ1-2, with 11 positions matching TRBD1. Looked up from germline, CDR1 is SQVTM and CDR2 is ANQGSEA. V was pared by 6 bases and J by 4 bases, with 1 base of the junction left unmatched. This CDR3 contains 12 residues. This CDR3 is CSVGTGGYGYTF. CDR3 coding DNA: TGCAGCGTCGGGACAGGGGGCTATGGCTACACCTTC.

V is TRBV18 and J is TRBJ1-5; a possible D gene is TRBD1 (5 bases). Trimming pared 1 base from V and 5 bases from J, leaving 9 bases between. The CDR3 sequence is 14 residues long. In germline, CDR1 is KGHSH, CDR2 LQKENI. CDR3 sequence reads: CASSPQDTDQPQHF. The CDR3 DNA is TGTGCCAGCTCACCACAGGACACAGATCAGCCCCAGCATTTT.

This clone was seen once. This rearrangement joins TRBV2 to TRBJ2-2; possible D gene TRBD1, 5 bases. V was clipped by 1 base and J by 4 bases, with 7 bases between them. CDR1 SNHLY and CDR2 FYNNEI come from the germline V gene. This CDR3 contains 14 residues. This CDR3 is CASSEGGGTGELFF. For the CDR3, the DNA is TGTGCCAGCAGTGAAGGGGGCGGCACCGGGGAGCTGTTTTTT.

The rearrangement joins TRBV5-1 to TRBJ1-6; D call uncertain. The V end lost 5 bases, the J end lost 8 bases, and 11 bases lay between the germline ends. The CDR3 is 13 amino acids. Germline CDR1 and CDR2: SGHRS and YFSETQ. CDR3 amino acids: CASSPGPDSPLHF. DNA of the CDR3: TGCGCCAGCAGTCCAGGTCCGGATTCACCCCTCCACTTT.

This clone was detected a few times. This chain uses TRBV6-1 with TRBJ1-5, with D tentatively TRBD1 (6 bases). Per germline, CDR1 MNHNS and CDR2 SASEGT. V lost 6 bases and J 1 base, leaving 16 bases between the germline ends. The CDR3 runs 16 residues. Here the CDR3 DNA reads TGTGCCAGCAGAGAACAGGGTCGGGCAAGCAATCAGCCCCAGCATTTT. Translating it yields CASREQGRASNQPQHF.

The rearrangement joins TRBV7-9 to TRBJ1-6, with 9 bases fitting TRBD1. The length of the CDR3 is 14 residues. The V gene's germline CDR1 is SEHNR and CDR2 FQNEAQ (reference sequence). V was pared by 4 bases and J by 8 bases, with 3 bases of the junction left unmatched. DNA for the CDR3: TGTGCCAGCAGCTCCGGGACAGGGTATTCACCCCTCCACTTT. As protein: CASSSGTGYSPLHF.

The J gene is TRBJ1-5, the V gene TRBV20-1; 7 positions agree with TRBD1. The CDR3 runs 15 residues. Per the germline V gene, CDR1 is DFQATT and CDR2 is SNEGSKA (reference sequence). The J segment lost 5 bases and the V segment lost 3 bases, leaving 10 bases of the junction unmatched. CDR3 sequence reads: CSASWETGRYQPQHF. For the CDR3, the DNA is TGCAGTGCTAGTTGGGAGACAGGGAGATATCAGCCCCAGCATTTT.

V is TRBV19 and J is TRBJ2-1; TRBD2 matches at 13 bases. The junction had 6 bases not matched to a gene; V was cut back by 5 bases and J by 5 bases. The CDR3 is 16 amino acids. In germline, CDR1 is LNHDA, CDR2 SQIVND (reference sequence). CDR3 in DNA: TGTGCCAGTAGTCCGAGGACTAGCGGGGGAAACAATGAGCAGTTCTTC. Its protein product is CASSPRTSGGNNEQFF.

The chain recombines TRBV7-9 with TRBJ1-5, with TRBD1 identical over 8 bases. Germline-derived CDR1 and CDR2 are SEHNR and FQNEAQ (reference sequence). This CDR3 has 15 amino acids. V shed 5 bases, J shed 2 bases, and the junction held 5 bases outside the gene matches. CDR3 bases: TGTGCCAGCAGCCGCGGACAGGGCGGCAATCAGCCCCAGCATTTT. Its protein is CASSRGQGGNQPQHF.

The gene calls are TRBV7-9 and TRBJ1-2, with 9 bases that match TRBD1. The V segment lost 3 bases and the J segment 7 bases; nucleotides outside the gene matches: 3. Germline CDR1 is SEHNR and CDR2 is FQNEAQ (reference sequence). CDR3 length: 13 amino acids. The CDR3 DNA reads TGTGCCAGCAGCTTCGACAGGGGGGGTGGCTACACCTTC. Translated: CASSFDRGGGYTF.

This chain uses TRBV5-1 with TRBJ1-2; a possible D gene is TRBD1 (5 bases). V shed 4 bases and J shed 4 bases, with 8 bases lying between them. The CDR3 runs to 12 residues. Germline V lookup: CDR1 SGHRS, CDR2 YFSETQ. CDR3 nucleotide sequence: TGCGCCAGCAGCCCGGACACCTATGGCTACACCTTC. The encoded protein is CASSPDTYGYTF. The whole variable domain, filled in from reference TRBV5-1 and TRBJ1-2, reads KAGVTQTPRYLIKTRGQQVTLSCSPISGHRSVSWYQQTPGQGLQFLFEYFSETQRNKGNFPGRFSGRQFSNSRSEMNVSTLELGDSALYLCASSPDTYGYTFGSGTRLTVV.

The chain uses TRBV3-1 (or the pseudogene TRBV3-2) and TRBJ2-1; 12 bases align to TRBD2. V shed 0 bases, J shed 10 bases, and the junction held 4 bases outside the gene matches. Germline CDR1 and CDR2: LGHDT and YNNKEL (reference sequence). CDR3 length equals 15 residues. The CDR3 loop reads CASSQDASGGAEQFF. The CDR3 nucleotides read TGTGCCAGCAGCCAAGATGCTAGCGGGGGGGCAGAGCAGTTCTTC.

CDR3 in amino acids: CATSGPQETQYF. CDR3 nucleotide sequence: TGTGCCACCAGTGGGCCCCAAGAGACCCAGTACTTC. The chain carries TRBV24-1 and TRBJ2-5; D is unresolved. The CDR3 runs to 12 residues. V was pared by 5 bases and J by 1 base, with 4 bases between. Germline V gives CDR1 KGHDR, CDR2 SFDVKD.

The rearrangement joins TRBV5-1 to TRBJ2-7; 8 nucleotides line up with TRBD1. Germline values: CDR1 SGHRS, CDR2 YFSETQ. Losses at the gene ends were 1 base for V and 0 bases for J; bases not matched to a gene: 6. The CDR3 loop spans 16 amino acids. The CDR3 reads CASSLNRDRISYEQYF. The CDR3 coding sequence is TGCGCCAGCAGCTTGAATCGGGACAGGATCTCCTACGAGCAGTACTTC.

The table lists this clone with many counts. The chain joins TRBV19 to TRBJ1-1, with a weak D call TRBD1 (6 bases). This CDR3 region has 14 residues. Trimming cost V 6 bases and J 1 base, with 12 bases left between them. Per germline, CDR1 LNHDA and CDR2 SQIVND (reference sequence). CDR3 sequence: CASSWTAKNTEAFF. The CDR3 DNA reads TGTGCCAGTAGCTGGACAGCCAAGAACACTGAAGCTTTCTTT.

In its sample, this clone was seen a few times. J is TRBJ2-3 and V is TRBV18, with 8 bases fitting TRBD1. V lost 1 base to trimming and J lost 3 bases; unmatched junction nucleotides: 6. This CDR3 has 16 residues. Germline V gene data show CDR1 as KGHSH and CDR2 as LQKENI. DNA for the CDR3: TGTGCCAGCTCACCACAAAAAGGACAGGGTACAGATACGCAGTATTTT. Amino acids: CASSPQKGQGTDTQYF.

The rearrangement links TRBV6-5 to TRBJ1-2; 7 nucleotides match TRBD1. The J segment lost 2 bases and the V segment lost 6 bases, leaving 6 bases of the junction unmatched. Looked up from germline, CDR1 is MNHEY and CDR2 is SVGAGI. This CDR3 spans 14 amino acids. CDR3 amino acids: CASSRQGLNYGYTF. Here the CDR3 DNA reads TGTGCCAGCAGCCGACAGGGCCTGAACTATGGCTACACCTTC.

CDR3 coding DNA: TGTGCCAGTAGTATAGATAAAGGCGGGGGGTCCGGGGAGCTGTTTTTT. Translated: CASSIDKGGGSGELFF. The V gene is TRBV19, the J gene TRBJ2-2; 8 positions agree with TRBD2. The CDR3 is 16 residues long. The ends lost 0 bases at V and 6 bases at J; junction bases unmatched: 6. The germline CDR1 and CDR2 sequences are LNHDA and SQIVND (reference sequence).

The chain recombines TRBV30 with TRBJ1-5; 7 nucleotides match TRBD1. The CDR3 has 15 residues. V was pared by 4 bases and J by 7 bases, with 13 bases of the junction left unmatched. Germline-derived CDR1 and CDR2 are GTSNPN and SVGIG (reference sequence). The CDR3 nucleotides read TGTGCCTGGACAAATAGACAGGGAGTCAACCAGCCCCAGCATTTT. Translated: CAWTNRQGVNQPQHF.

The J gene is TRBJ1-1, the V gene TRBV7-3; no clear D. The CDR3 spans 13 residues. V dropped 5 bases and J dropped 0 bases, with 7 bases sitting between them. Germline CDR1 and CDR2: SGHTA and FQGTGA. Written as DNA, the CDR3 is TGTGCCAGCAGCGCTCAGGTGAACACTGAAGCTTTCTTT. It codes for CASSAQVNTEAFF. Complete variable domain (other parts from reference TRBV7-3 and TRBJ1-1): GAGVSQTPSNKVTEKGKYVELRCDPISGHTALYWYRQSLGQGPEFLIYFQGTGAADDSGLPNDRFFAVRPEGSVSTLKIQRTERGDSAVYLCASSAQVNTEAFFGQGTRLTVV.

The V gene is TRBV5-1, the J gene TRBJ1-6; D is unclear. The CDR3 runs 15 residues. Germline CDR1 and CDR2: SGHRS and YFSETQ. V gave up 0 bases and J gave up 5 bases, with 9 bases separating them. This chain's CDR3 is CASSLALGDNSPLHF. The CDR3 region has the DNA TGCGCCAGCAGCTTGGCCCTCGGGGATAATTCACCCCTCCACTTT.

The chain links TRBV9 to TRBJ2-2; D not certain. V lost 3 bases and J 3 bases, leaving 12 bases between the germline ends. The CDR3 totals 15 residues. The germline CDR1 and CDR2 sequences are SGDLS and YYNGEE. The CDR3 loop is CASSEGALHTGELFF. CDR3 bases: TGTGCCAGCAGCGAAGGCGCACTACACACCGGGGAGCTGTTTTTT.